The clone carrying this TCR beta chain appeared a few times. As yet, its antigen is unknown. Germline loops: CDR1 LGHNA, CDR2 YSLEER. The CDR3 loop spans 15 amino acids. V was pared by 0 bases and J by 3 bases, with 12 bases between. 5'RACE template switching produced TCR cDNA carrying a universal primer site and UMIs. TCRdb itself ran the 5' RACE reads through MiXCR, one entry per CDR3 protein. Of hundreds of thousands of distinct CDR3 sequences in the sample, approximately 15% were seen once. These data belong to a study of T cells after yellow fever vaccination. The study, taken as a whole, reports: Boosting was followed by the reappearance of most primary-vaccination clones (approximately 97% CD4, around 91% CD8). CD4 and CD8 compartments shared a small share of clonotypes, likely from convergent recombination. FACS-sorted repertoires might harbor abundant contaminating clonotypes from the bulk population.

The chain joins TRBV4-3 to TRBJ2-7; a weak D match, TRBD1 (6 bases). Sequencing was performed on PBMCs, taken on the day of the yellow fever booster vaccination. This TCR was recovered from a man under 40 who received the YFV17D yellow fever vaccine. CDR3 amino acids: CASSQDLIGGYEQYF. DNA for the CDR3: TGCGCCAGCAGCCAAGATCTTATAGGGGGCTACGAGCAGTACTTC.